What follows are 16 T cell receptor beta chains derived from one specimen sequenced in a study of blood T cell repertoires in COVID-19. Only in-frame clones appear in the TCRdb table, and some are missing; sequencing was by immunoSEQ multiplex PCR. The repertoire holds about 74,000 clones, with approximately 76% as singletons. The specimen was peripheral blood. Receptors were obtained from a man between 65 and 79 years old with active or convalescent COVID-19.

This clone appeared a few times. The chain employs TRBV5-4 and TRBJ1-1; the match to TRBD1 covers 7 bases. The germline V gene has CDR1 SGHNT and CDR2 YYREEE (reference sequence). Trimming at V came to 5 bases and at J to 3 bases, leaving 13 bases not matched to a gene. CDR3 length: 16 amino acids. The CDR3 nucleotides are TGTGCCAGCAGAAAGCAGGGGGTCATCTCGGACACTGAAGCTTTCTTT. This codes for CASRKQGVISDTEAFF.

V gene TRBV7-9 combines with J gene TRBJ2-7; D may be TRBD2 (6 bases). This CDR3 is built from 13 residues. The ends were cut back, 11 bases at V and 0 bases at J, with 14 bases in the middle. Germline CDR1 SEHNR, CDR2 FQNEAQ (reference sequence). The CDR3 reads CASSRGISYEQYF. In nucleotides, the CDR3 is TGTGCCTCTAGCCGGGGGATCTCCTACGAGCAGTACTTC. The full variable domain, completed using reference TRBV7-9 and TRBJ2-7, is DTGVSQNPRHKITKRGQNVTFRCDPISEHNRLYWYRQTLGQGPEFLTYFQNEAQLEKSRLLSDRFSAERPKGSFSTLEIQRTEQGDSAMYLCASSRGISYEQYFGPGTRLTVT.

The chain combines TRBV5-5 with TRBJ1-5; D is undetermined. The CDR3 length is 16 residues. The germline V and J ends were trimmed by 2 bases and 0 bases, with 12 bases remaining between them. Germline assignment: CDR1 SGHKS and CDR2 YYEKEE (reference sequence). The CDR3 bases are TGTGCCAGCAGCTTACTAGGAGATTATAGCAATCAGCCCCAGCATTTT. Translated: CASSLLGDYSNQPQHF.

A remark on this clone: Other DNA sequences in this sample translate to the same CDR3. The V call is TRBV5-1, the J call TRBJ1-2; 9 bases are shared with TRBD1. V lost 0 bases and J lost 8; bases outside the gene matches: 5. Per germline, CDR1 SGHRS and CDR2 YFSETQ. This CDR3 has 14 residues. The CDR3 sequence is CASSLGDRDLGYTF. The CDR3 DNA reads TGCGCCAGCAGCTTGGGGGACAGGGATCTAGGCTACACCTTC.

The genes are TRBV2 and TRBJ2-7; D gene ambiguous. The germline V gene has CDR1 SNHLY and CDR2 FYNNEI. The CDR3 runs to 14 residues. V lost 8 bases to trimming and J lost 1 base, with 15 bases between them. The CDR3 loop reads CASALTESSYEQYF. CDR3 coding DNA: TGTGCCAGCGCCTTGACGGAGTCTTCCTACGAGCAGTACTTC.

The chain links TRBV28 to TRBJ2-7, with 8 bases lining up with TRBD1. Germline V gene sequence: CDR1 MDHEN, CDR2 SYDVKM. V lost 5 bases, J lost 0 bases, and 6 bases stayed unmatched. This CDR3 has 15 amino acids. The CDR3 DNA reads TGTGCCAGCAGTATCTCCGGGACAGGCTCCTACGAGCAGTACTTC. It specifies CASSISGTGSYEQYF.

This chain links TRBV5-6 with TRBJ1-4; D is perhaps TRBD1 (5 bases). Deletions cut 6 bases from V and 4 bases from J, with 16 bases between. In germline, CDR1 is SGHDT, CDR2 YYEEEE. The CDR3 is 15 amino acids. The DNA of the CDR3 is TGTGCCAGCACCGGATTCCAGGGCCATAATGAAAAACTGTTTTTT. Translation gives CASTGFQGHNEKLFF.

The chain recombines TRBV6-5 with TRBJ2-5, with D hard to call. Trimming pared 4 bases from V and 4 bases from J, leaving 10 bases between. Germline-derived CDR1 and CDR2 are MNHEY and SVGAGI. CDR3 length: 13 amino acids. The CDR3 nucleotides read TGTGCCAGCAGTTCCCCCGGTTCAGAGACCCAGTACTTC. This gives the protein CASSSPGSETQYF.

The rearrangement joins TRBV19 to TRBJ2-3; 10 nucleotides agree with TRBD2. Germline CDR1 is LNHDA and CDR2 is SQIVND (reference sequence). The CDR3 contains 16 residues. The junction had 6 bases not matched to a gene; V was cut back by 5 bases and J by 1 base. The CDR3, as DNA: TGTGCCAGTAGTCTCTCGAGCGGGGGGGGCACAGATACGCAGTATTTT. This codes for CASSLSSGGGTDTQYF. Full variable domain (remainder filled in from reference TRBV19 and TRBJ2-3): DGGITQSPKYLFRKEGQNVTLSCEQNLNHDAMYWYRQDPGQGLRLIYYSQIVNDFQKGDIAEGYSVSREKKESFPLTVTSAQKNPTAFYLCASSLSSGGGTDTQYFGPGTRLTVL.

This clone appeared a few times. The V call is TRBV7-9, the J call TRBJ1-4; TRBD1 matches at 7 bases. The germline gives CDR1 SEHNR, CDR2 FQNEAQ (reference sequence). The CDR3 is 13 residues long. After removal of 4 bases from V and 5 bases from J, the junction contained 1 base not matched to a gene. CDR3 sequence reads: CASSSTGNEKLFF. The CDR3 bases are TGTGCCAGCAGCTCGACAGGGAATGAAAAACTGTTTTTT.

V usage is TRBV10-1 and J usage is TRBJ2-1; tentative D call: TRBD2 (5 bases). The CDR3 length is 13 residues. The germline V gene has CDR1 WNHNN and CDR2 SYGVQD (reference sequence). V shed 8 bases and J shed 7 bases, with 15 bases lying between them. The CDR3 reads CASSNTGKNEQFF. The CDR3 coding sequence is TGCGCCAGCTCTAATACGGGGAAGAATGAGCAGTTCTTC.

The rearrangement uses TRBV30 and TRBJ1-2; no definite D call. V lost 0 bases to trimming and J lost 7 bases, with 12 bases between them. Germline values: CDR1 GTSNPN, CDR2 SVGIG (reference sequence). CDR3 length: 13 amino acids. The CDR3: CAWSVNLAGGYTF. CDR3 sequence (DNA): TGTGCCTGGAGTGTAAACCTCGCCGGTGGCTACACCTTC.

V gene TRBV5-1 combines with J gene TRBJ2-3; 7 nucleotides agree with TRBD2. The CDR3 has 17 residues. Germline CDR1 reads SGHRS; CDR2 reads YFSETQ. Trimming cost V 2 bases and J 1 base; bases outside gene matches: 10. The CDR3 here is CASSLAPGSGGTDTQYF. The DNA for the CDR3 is TGCGCCAGCAGCTTAGCCCCTGGGAGCGGGGGCACAGATACGCAGTATTTT.

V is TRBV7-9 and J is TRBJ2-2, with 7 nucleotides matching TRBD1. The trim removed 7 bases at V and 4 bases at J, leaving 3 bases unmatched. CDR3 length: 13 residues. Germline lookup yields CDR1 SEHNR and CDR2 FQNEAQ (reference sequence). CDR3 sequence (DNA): TGTGCCAGCACCCCAGGGGGCACCGGGGAGCTGTTTTTT. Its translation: CASTPGGTGELFF.

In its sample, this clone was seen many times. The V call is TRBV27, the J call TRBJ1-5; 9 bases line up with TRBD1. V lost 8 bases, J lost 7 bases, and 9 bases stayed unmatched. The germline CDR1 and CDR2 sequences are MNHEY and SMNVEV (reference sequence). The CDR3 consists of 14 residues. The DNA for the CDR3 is TGTGCCAGCGGGAGGACAGGGGAGGACCAGCCCCAGCATTTT. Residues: CASGRTGEDQPQHF.

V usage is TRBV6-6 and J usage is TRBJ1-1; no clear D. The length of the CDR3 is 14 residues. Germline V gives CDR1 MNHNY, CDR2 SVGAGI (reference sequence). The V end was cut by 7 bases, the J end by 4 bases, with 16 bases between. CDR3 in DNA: TGTGCCAGCAATGTAGACGGAGGATTCACTGAAGCTTTCTTT. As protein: CASNVDGGFTEAFF.